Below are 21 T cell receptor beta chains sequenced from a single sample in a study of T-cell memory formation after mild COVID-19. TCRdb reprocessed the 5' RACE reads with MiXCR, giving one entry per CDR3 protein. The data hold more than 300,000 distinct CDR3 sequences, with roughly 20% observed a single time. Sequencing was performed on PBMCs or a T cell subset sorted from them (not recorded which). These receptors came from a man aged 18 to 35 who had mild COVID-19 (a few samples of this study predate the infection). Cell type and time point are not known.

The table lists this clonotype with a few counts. The chain's CDR3 is CASGTGKNTEAFF. As DNA, the CDR3 is TGCGCCAGTGGGACAGGGAAGAACACTGAAGCTTTCTTT. This sequence joins TRBV5-1 and TRBJ1-1, with 9 bases identical to TRBD1. This CDR3 region has 13 residues. CDR1 and CDR2 (germline): SGHRS, YFSETQ. Germline trimming cut 8 bases from V and 1 base from J; bases unmatched to any gene: 3.

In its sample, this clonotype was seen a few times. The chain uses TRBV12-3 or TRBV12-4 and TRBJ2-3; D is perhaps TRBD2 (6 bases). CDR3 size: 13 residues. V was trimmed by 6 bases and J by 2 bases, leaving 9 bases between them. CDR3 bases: TGTGCCAGCAGGCGGGACGCCACAGATACGCAGTATTTT. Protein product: CASRRDATDTQYF.

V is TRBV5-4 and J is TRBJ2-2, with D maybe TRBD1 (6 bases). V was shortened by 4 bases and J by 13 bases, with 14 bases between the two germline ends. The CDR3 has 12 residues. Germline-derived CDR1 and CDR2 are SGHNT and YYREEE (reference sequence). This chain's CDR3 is CASSLDSWGLFF. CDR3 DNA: TGTGCCAGCAGCCTGGACAGTTGGGGGCTGTTTTTT.

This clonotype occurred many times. In nucleotides, the CDR3 is TGTGCCAGCAGCCAAGCGTTGTTCTCCTACGAGCAGTACTTC. Translation gives CASSQALFSYEQYF. The chain uses TRBV4-2 and TRBJ2-7; D is unclear. CDR3 length equals 14 residues. CDR1 and CDR2 from the germline V gene are LGHNA and YNFKEQ. V was pared by 1 base and J by 0 bases, with 7 bases between.

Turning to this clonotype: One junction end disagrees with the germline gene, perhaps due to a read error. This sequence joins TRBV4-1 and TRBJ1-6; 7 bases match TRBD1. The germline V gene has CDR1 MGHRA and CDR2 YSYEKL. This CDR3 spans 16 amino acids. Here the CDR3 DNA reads TGCGCCAGCAATCATCCAGTCCGGGACAGTAATTCACCCCTTCACTTT. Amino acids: CASNHPVRDSNSPLHF.

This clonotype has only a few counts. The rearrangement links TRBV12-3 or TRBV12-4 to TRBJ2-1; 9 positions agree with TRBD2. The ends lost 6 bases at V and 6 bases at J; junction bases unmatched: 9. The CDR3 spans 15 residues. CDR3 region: CASSLWLAGTNEQFF. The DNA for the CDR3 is TGTGCCAGCAGCTTATGGCTAGCGGGGACCAATGAGCAGTTCTTC.

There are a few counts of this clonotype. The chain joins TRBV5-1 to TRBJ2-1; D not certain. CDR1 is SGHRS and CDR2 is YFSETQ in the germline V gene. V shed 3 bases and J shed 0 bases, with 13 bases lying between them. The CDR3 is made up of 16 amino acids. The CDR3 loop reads CASSSDLRYSYNEQFF. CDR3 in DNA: TGCGCCAGCAGCTCGGACCTTCGATACTCCTACAATGAGCAGTTCTTC.

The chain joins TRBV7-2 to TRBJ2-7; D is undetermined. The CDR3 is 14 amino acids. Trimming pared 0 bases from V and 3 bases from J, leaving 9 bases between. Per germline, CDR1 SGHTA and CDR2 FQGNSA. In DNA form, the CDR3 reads TGTGCCAGCAGCTTAGCGCTGGCTGACTACGAGCAGTACTTC. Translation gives CASSLALADYEQYF.

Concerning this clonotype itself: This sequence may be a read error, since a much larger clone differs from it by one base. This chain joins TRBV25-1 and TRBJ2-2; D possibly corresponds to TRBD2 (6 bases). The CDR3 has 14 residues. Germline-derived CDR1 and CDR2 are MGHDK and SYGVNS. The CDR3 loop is CASSPGEDTVELFF. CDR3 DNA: TGTGCCAGCAGTCCGGGGGAGGACACCGTGGAGCTGTTTTTT.

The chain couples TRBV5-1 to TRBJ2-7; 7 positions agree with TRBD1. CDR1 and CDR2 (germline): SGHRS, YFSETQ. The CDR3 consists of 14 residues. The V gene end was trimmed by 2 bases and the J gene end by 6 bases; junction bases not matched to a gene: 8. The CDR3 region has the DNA TGCGCCAGCAGCTTAGGGGACAGTCGTCCCGAGCAGTACTTC. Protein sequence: CASSLGDSRPEQYF. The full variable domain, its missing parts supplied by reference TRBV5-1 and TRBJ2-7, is KAGVTQTPRYLIKTRGQQVTLSCSPISGHRSVSWYQQTPGQGLQFLFEYFSETQRNKGNFPGRFSGRQFSNSRSEMNVSTLELGDSALYLCASSLGDSRPEQYFGPGTRLTVT.

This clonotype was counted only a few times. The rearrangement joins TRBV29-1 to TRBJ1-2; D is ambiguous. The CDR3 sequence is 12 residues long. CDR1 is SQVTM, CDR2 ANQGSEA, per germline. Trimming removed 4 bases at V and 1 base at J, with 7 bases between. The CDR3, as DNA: TGCAGCGTTGCTGGCGGTAACTATGGCTACACCTTC. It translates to CSVAGGNYGYTF.

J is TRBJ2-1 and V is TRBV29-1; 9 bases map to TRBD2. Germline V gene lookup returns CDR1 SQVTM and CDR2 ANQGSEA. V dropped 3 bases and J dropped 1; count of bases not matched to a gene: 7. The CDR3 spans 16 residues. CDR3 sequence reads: CSVEGLAGLSYNEQFF. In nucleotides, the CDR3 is TGCAGCGTTGAGGGGCTAGCGGGGTTATCCTACAATGAGCAGTTCTTC.

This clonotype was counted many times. The CDR3 bases are TGTGCCAGCAGTAGTAACGCTGGCACAGATACGCAGTATTTT. Translated: CASSSNAGTDTQYF. This sequence joins TRBV27 and TRBJ2-3, with D hard to call. Germline values: CDR1 MNHEY, CDR2 SMNVEV (reference sequence). The CDR3 consists of 14 residues. The germline V and J ends were trimmed by 5 bases and 1 base, with 10 bases remaining between them.

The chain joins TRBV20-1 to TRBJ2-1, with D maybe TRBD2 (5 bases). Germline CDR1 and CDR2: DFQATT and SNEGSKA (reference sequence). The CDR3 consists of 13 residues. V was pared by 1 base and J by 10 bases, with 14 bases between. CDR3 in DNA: TGCAGTGCTAGAGTGGGGATCGGGATCGAGCAGTTCTTC. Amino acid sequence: CSARVGIGIEQFF.

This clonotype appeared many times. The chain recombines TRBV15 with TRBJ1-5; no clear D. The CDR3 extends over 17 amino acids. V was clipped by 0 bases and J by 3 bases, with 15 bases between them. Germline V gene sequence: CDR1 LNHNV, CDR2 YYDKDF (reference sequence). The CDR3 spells CATSRDQLGSPNQPQHF. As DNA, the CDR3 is TGTGCCACCAGCAGAGATCAGTTAGGGAGCCCCAATCAGCCCCAGCATTTT.

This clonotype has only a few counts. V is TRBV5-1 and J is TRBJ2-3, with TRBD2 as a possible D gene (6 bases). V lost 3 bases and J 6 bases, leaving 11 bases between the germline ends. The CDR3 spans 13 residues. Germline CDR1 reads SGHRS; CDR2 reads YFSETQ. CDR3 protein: CASSSGGDDTQYF. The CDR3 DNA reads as TGCGCCAGCAGCTCTGGAGGGGACGATACGCAGTATTTT.

The CDR3 spells CSARDSSQETQYF. DNA of the CDR3: TGCAGTGCTAGAGACAGTTCTCAAGAGACCCAGTACTTC. The chain is built from TRBV20-1 and TRBJ2-5, with D unclear. This CDR3 contains 13 residues. V lost 0 bases and J lost 2, with 7 bases in between. The germline CDR1 and CDR2 sequences are DFQATT and SNEGSKA (reference sequence).

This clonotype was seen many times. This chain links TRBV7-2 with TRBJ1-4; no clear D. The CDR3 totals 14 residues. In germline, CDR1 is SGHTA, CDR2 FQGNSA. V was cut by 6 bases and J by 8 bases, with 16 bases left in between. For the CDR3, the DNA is TGTGCCAGCAGACCTAGAGAAGGGCAGGAAAAACTGTTTTTT. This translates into CASRPREGQEKLFF.

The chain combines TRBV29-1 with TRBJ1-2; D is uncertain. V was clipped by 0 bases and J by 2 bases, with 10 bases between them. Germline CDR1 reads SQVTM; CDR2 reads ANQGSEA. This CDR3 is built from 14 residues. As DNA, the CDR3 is TGCAGCGTTGAAGAAGGCGGTGCCAACTATGGCTACACCTTC. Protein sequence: CSVEEGGANYGYTF.

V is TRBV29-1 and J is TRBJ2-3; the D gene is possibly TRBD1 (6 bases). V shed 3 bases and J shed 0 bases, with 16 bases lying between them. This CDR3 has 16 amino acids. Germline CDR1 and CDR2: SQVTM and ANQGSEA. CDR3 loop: CSVEGAVSRSTDTQYF. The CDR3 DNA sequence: TGCAGCGTTGAGGGGGCAGTCAGCAGGAGCACAGATACGCAGTATTTT.

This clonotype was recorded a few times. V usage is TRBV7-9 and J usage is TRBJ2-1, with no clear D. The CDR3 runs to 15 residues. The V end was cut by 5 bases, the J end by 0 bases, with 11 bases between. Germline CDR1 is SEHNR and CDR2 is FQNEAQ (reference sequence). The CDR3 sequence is CASSIVQPSYNEQFF. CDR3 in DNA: TGTGCCAGCAGCATCGTTCAGCCCTCCTACAATGAGCAGTTCTTC. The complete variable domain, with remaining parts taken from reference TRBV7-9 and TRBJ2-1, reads DTGVSQNPRHKITKRGQNVTFRCDPISEHNRLYWYRQTLGQGPEFLTYFQNEAQLEKSRLLSDRFSAERPKGSFSTLEIQRTEQGDSAMYLCASSIVQPSYNEQFFGPGTRLTVL.